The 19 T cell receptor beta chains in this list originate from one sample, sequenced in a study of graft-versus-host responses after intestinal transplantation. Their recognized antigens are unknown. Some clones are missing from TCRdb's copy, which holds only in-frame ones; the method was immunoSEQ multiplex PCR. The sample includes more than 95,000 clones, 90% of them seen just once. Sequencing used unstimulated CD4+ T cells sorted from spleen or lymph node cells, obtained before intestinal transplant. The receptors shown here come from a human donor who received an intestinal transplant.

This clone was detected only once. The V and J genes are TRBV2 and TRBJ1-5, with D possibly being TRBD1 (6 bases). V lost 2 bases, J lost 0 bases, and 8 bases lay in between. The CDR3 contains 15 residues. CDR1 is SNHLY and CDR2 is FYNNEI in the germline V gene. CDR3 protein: CASSEPRGSNQPQHF. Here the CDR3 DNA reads TGTGCCAGCAGTGAACCCAGGGGTAGCAATCAGCCCCAGCATTTT.

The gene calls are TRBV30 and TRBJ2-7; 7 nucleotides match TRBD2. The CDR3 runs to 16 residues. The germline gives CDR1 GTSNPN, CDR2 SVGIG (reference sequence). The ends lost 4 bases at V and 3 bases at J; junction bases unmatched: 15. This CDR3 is CAWTRGEDFINYEQYF. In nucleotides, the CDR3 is TGTGCCTGGACCCGGGGGGAAGACTTTATAAACTACGAGCAGTACTTC.

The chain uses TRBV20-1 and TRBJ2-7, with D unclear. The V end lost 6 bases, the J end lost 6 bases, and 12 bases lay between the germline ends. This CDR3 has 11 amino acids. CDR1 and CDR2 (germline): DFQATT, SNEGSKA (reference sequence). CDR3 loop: CSAIYTGEQYF. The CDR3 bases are TGCAGTGCCATCTATACCGGCGAGCAGTACTTC.

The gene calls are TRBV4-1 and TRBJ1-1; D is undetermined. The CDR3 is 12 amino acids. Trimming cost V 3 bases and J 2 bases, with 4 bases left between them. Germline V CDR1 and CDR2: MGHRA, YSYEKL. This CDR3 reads CASSHYNTEAFF. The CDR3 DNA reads TGCGCCAGCAGCCATTATAACACTGAAGCTTTCTTT.

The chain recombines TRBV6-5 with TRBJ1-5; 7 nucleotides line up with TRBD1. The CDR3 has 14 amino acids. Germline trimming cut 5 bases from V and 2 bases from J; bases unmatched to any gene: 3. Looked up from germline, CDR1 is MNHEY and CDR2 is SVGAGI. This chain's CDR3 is CASSQDRGNQPQHF. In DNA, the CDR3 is TGTGCCAGCAGTCAAGACAGGGGCAATCAGCCCCAGCATTTT.

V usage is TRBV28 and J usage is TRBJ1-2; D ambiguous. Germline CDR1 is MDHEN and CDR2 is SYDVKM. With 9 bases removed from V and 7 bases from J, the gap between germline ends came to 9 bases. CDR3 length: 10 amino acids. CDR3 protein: CASGAGGYTF. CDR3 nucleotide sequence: TGTGCCAGTGGAGCGGGTGGCTACACCTTC.

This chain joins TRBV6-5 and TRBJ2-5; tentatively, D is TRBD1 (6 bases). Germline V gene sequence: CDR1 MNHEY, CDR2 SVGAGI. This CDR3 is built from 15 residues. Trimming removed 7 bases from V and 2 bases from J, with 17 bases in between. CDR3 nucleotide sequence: TGTGCCAGCACCGACCTGGGGGCTGAGCAAGAGACCCAGTACTTC. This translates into CASTDLGAEQETQYF.

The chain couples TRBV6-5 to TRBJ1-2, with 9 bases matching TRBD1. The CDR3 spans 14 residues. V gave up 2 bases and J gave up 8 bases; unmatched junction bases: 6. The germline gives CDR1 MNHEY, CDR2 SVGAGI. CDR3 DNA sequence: TGTGCCAGCAGTTACCAAAAGGACAGGGGCGGCTACACCTTC. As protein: CASSYQKDRGGYTF.

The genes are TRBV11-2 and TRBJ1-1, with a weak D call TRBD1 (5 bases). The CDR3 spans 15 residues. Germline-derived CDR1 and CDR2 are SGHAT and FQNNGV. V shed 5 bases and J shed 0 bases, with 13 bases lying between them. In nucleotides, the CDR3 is TGTGCCAGCAGCCTACCCACAGGACTGAACACTGAAGCTTTCTTT. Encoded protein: CASSLPTGLNTEAFF.

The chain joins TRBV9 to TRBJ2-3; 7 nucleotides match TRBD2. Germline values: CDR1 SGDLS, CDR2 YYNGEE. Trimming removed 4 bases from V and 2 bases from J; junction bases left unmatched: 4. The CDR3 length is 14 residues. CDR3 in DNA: TGTGCCAGCAGCACCGGGACTACCACAGATACGCAGTATTTT. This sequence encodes CASSTGTTTDTQYF.

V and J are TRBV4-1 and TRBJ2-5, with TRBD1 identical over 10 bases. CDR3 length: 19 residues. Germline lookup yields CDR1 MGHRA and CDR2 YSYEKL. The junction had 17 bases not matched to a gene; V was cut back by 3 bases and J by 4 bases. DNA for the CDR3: TGCGCCAGCAGCCAGCTCACCGGGACAGGGGATCGAAGGCGAGAGACCCAGTACTTC. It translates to CASSQLTGTGDRRRETQYF.

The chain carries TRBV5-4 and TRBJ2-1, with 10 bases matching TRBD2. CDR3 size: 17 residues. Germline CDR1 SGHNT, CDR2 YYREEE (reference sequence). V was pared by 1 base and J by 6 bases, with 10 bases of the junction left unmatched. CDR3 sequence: CASSLTTLAGAPNEQFF. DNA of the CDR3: TGTGCCAGCAGCTTGACCACTCTAGCGGGGGCCCCCAATGAGCAGTTCTTC.

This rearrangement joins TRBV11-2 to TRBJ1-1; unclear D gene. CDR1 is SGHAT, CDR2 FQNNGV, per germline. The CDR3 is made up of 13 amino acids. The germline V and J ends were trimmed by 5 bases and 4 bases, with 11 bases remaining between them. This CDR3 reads CASSGTLRTEAFF. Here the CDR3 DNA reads TGTGCCAGCAGCGGCACACTACGCACTGAAGCTTTCTTT.

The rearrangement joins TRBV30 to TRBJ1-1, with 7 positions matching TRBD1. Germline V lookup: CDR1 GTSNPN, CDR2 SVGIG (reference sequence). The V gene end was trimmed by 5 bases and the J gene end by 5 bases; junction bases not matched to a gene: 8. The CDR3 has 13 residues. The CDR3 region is CAWAGQALTEAFF. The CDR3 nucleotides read TGTGCCTGGGCCGGACAGGCCTTAACTGAAGCTTTCTTT. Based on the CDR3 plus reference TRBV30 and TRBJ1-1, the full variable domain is SQTIHQWPATLVQPVGSPLSLECTVEGTSNPNLYWYRQAAGRGLQLLFYSVGIGQISSEVPQNLSASRPQDRQFILSSKKLLLSDSGFYLCAWAGQALTEAFFGQGTRLTVV.

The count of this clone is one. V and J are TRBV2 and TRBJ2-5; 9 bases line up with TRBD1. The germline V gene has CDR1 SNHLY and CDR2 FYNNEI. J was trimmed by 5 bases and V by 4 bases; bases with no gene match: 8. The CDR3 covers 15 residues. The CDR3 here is CASSVVQDRGETQYF. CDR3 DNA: TGTGCCAGCAGTGTTGTCCAGGACAGGGGCGAGACCCAGTACTTC. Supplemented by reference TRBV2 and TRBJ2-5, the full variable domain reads EPEVTQTPSHQVTQMGQEVILRCVPISNHLYFYWYRQILGQKVEFLVSFYNNEISEKSEIFDDQFSVERPDGSNFTLKIRSTKLEDSAMYFCASSVVQDRGETQYFGPGTRLLVL.

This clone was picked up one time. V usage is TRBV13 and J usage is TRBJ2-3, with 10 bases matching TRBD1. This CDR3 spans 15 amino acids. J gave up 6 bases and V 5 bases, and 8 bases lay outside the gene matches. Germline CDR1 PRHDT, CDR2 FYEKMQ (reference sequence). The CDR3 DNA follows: TGTGCCAGCAGCCCCGGGACAGGGGTGTGGGATACGCAGTATTTT. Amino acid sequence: CASSPGTGVWDTQYF.

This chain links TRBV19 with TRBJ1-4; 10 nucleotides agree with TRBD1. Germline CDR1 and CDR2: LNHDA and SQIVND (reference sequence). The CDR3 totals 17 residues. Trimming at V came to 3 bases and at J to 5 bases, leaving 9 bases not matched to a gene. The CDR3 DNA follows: TGTGCCAGTAGTATTACCGGGACAGGGGTTGGAAATGAAAAACTGTTTTTT. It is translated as CASSITGTGVGNEKLFF.

CDR3: CASRWTGGFYEQYF. The CDR3, as DNA: TGTGCCAGCAGGTGGACAGGGGGCTTTTACGAGCAGTACTTC. The chain couples TRBV28 to TRBJ2-7; 11 nucleotides agree with TRBD1. The V segment lost 6 bases and the J segment 4 bases; nucleotides outside the gene matches: 5. The germline CDR1 and CDR2 sequences are MDHEN and SYDVKM. The CDR3 has 14 residues.

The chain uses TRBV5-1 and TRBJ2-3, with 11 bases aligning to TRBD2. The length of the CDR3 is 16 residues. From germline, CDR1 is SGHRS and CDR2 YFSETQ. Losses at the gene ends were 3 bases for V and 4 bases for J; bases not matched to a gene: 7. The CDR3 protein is CASSSIAGGRPDTQYF. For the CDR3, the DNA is TGCGCCAGCAGCTCCATAGCGGGAGGGCGCCCAGATACGCAGTATTTT.